Listed below are T cell receptor beta chains from one sample, sequenced in a study of control samples from healthy donors and cancer patients. Only in-frame clones appear in the TCRdb table, and some are missing; sequencing was by immunoSEQ multiplex PCR. Of around 30,000 clones listed, about 94% are singletons. The specimen was PBMCs. The receptors stem from a man aged 40-49 years with colorectal cancer. CDR3s include the opening cysteine and the closing phenylalanine or tryptophan. The order of the fields is D gene, clone size, V gene, J gene, CDR3 protein, CDR3 DNA. D genes are given only for firm matches. Part of the rows lack a size; the others show once, few, many or a class for expanded clones.

>NA|NA|TRBV5-1|TRBJ1-2
CASSLAPQVTNYGYTF
TGCGCCAGCAGCTTGGCACCACAAGTAACTAACTATGGCTACACCTTC
>TRBD1|NA|TRBV6-1|TRBJ1-4
CASSEAQGATNGKLFF
TGTGCCAGCAGTGAAGCTCAGGGGGCAACTAATGGAAAACTGTTTTTT
>NA|NA|TRBV5-5|TRBJ1-1
CASSFHSSGNTEAFF
TGTGCCAGCAGCTTTCATAGTAGCGGGAACACTGAAGCTTTCTTT
>NA|NA|TRBV19|TRBJ2-5
CASSSGGAGETQYF
TGTGCCAGTAGTTCTGGGGGGGCTGGAGAGACCCAGTACTTC
>NA|NA|TRBV6-5|TRBJ1-3
CASRGLGDAGNTIYF
TGTGCCAGCAGGGGACTCGGGGACGCTGGAAACACCATATATTTT
>NA|NA|TRBV24-1|TRBJ1-2
CATSDFSRGVYGYTF
TGTGCCACCAGTGATTTTTCCAGGGGCGTCTATGGCTACACCTTC
>TRBD1|NA|TRBV2|TRBJ1-6
CASKGGQGNALHF
TGTGCCAGCAAGGGGGGACAGGGGAATGCCCTCCACTTT
>NA|NA|TRBV7-9|TRBJ2-7
CASSPDEGLAYEQYF
TGTGCCAGCAGCCCCGACGAGGGTTTAGCCTACGAGCAGTACTTC
>NA|NA|TRBV5-6|TRBJ2-2
CASSLGQVFTGELFF
TGTGCCAGCAGCTTGGGACAGGTCTTCACCGGGGAGCTGTTTTTT
>NA|NA|TRBV5-4|TRBJ2-1
CASSLQGRGSGNEQFF
TGTGCCAGCAGCTTGCAGGGACGAGGTAGTGGCAATGAGCAGTTCTTC
>TRBD1|NA|TRBV18|TRBJ1-1
CASSPATGGFTEAFF
TGTGCCAGCTCACCTGCGACAGGGGGATTCACTGAAGCTTTCTTT
>NA|NA|TRBV7-9|TRBJ2-1
CASSWDNNEQFF
TGTGCCAGCAGCTGGGACAACAATGAGCAGTTCTTC
>NA|NA|TRBV5-1|TRBJ1-5
CASSLDGGGQPQHF
TGCGCCAGCAGCTTGGATGGGGGCGGTCAGCCCCAGCATTTT
>TRBD1|NA|TRBV19|TRBJ1-5
CASSIDRTGGSNQPQHF
TGTGCCAGTAGTATCGATCGGACAGGAGGGAGCAATCAGCCCCAGCATTTT
>NA|NA|TRBV7-2|TRBJ2-3
CASSLLMVTGTDTQYF
TGTGCCAGCAGCTTACTCATGGTTACGGGCACAGATACGCAGTATTTT
>TRBD1|NA|TRBV23-1|TRBJ2-4
CASSQSKTGGLSKNIQYF
TGCGCCAGCAGTCAATCCAAGACAGGGGGGCTATCCAAAAACATTCAGTACTTC
>NA|NA|TRBV7-9|TRBJ1-2
CASSPDIGYGYTF
TGTGCCAGCAGCCCGGACATCGGCTATGGCTACACCTTC
>TRBD2|NA|TRBV15|TRBJ2-3
CATSRDGGLAGVTDTQYF
TGTGCCACCAGCAGAGATGGCGGACTAGCGGGGGTCACAGATACGCAGTATTTT
>NA|once|TRBV12-3/TRBV12-4|TRBJ1-1
CATEAVLWTEAFF
TGTGCCACCGAGGCCGTTTTGTGGACTGAAGCTTTCTTT
>NA|NA|TRBV30|TRBJ1-2
CAWNLGGYYGYTF
TGTGCCTGGAACCTGGGGGGCTACTATGGCTACACCTTC
>NA|once|TRBV11-2|TRBJ2-7
CAITGSLDEQYF
TGTGCCATCACAGGATCTTTGGACGAGCAGTACTTC
>TRBD1|NA|TRBV27|TRBJ1-1
CASSLYDRANTEAFF
TGTGCCAGCAGTTTATACGACAGGGCGAACACTGAAGCTTTCTTT
>TRBD2|NA|TRBV3-1/TRBV3-2|TRBJ2-5
CASSLAGRGETQYF
TGTGCCAGCAGCCTAGCGGGGAGGGGAGAGACCCAGTACTTC
>TRBD2|once|TRBV24-1|TRBJ2-3
CATSAAASGGTDTQYF
TGTGCCACCAGTGCCGCGGCTAGCGGGGGGACAGATACGCAGTATTTT
>TRBD1|NA|TRBV19|TRBJ1-5
CASSIPRGLSQPQHF
TGTGCCAGTAGTATCCCCAGGGGGCTTTCCCAGCCCCAGCATTTT
>NA|once|TRBV2|TRBJ1-1
CASSDLALGTEAFF
TGTGCCAGCAGTGATTTGGCCCTGGGCACTGAAGCTTTCTTT
>TRBD2|NA|TRBV29-1|TRBJ2-7
CSFRDYSSREQYF
TGCAGCTTTAGGGACTACTCTTCCCGGGAGCAGTACTTC
>NA|NA|TRBV5-4|TRBJ2-1
CASSGPGRSLEQFF
TGTGCCAGCAGCGGCCCAGGACGTTCACTTGAGCAGTTCTTC
>NA|NA|TRBV7-2|TRBJ1-1
CASSLYSTEAFF
TGTGCCAGCAGCTTATATTCCACTGAAGCTTTCTTT
>TRBD2|NA|TRBV5-4|TRBJ2-5
CASSLNKPGGETQYF
TGTGCCAGCAGCTTAAATAAACCGGGAGGAGAGACCCAGTACTTC
>TRBD1|NA|TRBV7-3|TRBJ2-5
CASSASGTVETQYF
TGTGCCAGCAGCGCGTCCGGGACAGTCGAGACCCAGTACTTC
>NA|once|TRBV6-5|TRBJ2-1
CASSYDGTRREQFF
TGTGCCAGCAGTTACGATGGGACACGCAGGGAGCAGTTCTTC